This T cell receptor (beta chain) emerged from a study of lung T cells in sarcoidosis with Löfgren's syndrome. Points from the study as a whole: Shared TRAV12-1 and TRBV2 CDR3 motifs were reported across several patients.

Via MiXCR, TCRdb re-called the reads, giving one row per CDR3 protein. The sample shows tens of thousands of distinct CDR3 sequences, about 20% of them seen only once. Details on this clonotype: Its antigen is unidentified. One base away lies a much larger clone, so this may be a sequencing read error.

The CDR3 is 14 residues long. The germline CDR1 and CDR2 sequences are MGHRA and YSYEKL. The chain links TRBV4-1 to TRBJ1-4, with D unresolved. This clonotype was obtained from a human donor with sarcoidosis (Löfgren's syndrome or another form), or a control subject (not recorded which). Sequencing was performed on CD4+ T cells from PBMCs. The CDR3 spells CASSQMVPGEELFF. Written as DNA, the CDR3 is TGCGCCAGCAGCCAAATGGTGCCCGGTGAAGAACTGTTTTTT.